This section outlines one T cell receptor beta chain sequence together with its context. Its target antigen remains unknown. Base qualities were left out, and no much larger clone turns up one base away. The treatment or condition tag for this specimen amounts to: live attenuated yellow fever vaccine strain. PBMCs were isolated from peripheral blood using a standard Ficoll-Paque protocol. CD4 and CD8 T-cell fractions were isolated with Dynabeads CD4 and CD8 positive selection kits. TriZol was used to extract RNA from bulk PBMCs, CD4 and CD8 fractions, and dextramer-positive and dextramer-negative fractions. The sample was run on an Illumina NovaSeq 6000. TCR cDNA was synthesized by 5'RACE template switching, which introduced a universal primer site and unique molecular identifiers. Priming for cDNA synthesis came from both the TCR alpha and TCR beta constant segments. Library amplification used two PCR steps, and the second PCR step added sample barcodes and sequencing adapters. Sequencing of libraries was performed on Illumina HiSeq 2500 (2x100 bp) or NovaSeq (2x150 bp). As for the original processing: Demultiplexing of reads and collapsing into UMI consensus sequences were performed with MIGEC, and V(D)J alignment was carried out with MiXCR. Clonotypes responding to the vaccine were identified with edgeR on replicate PBMC samples, with the criteria of FDR below 0.01 and a log2 fold change above 5 up to day 15. CD4 or CD8 identity was assigned to each bulk clonotype according to whether the clonotype was present at higher abundance in the sequenced CD4 repertoire or the sequenced CD8 repertoire. TCRdb took the public reads, trimmed them with fastp at Q25, ran MiXCR for clone calling and kept in-frame beta chains. For every CDR3 protein sequence, its rows merge into one entry that carries the most common genes and DNA. TCRdb, not the original authors, processed these V and J calls. For this sample the table gives 120,000 or so distinct CDR3 sequences, of which about 15% were detected only once. The ten largest clonotypes hold roughly 41% of the sample.

The sample belongs to a study of T cells after yellow fever vaccination (dated by TCRdb to between 2018 and 2021). With regard to the full study: Libraries from fractions with low cell numbers were prepared with the SMART-Seq v4 Ultra Low Input RNA kit. Bulk PBMC replicates and cell subsets were isolated from blood drawn at multiple timepoints before and after both primary and secondary immunization. To follow T-cell clones before and after both primary and booster YFV17D yellow fever vaccination, bulk TCR alpha and beta repertoires underwent longitudinal sequencing. The cohort comprised two healthy male donors, one aged 18 to 29 and one aged 30 to 39 years. Overall study results and their limits: The secondary T-cell response was weaker than the primary response but faster, peaking on day 5 instead of day 15. After the booster, most clones that had expanded after primary vaccination were detected again (nearly 98% of CD4 and more than 80% of CD8), suggesting broad maintenance of memory. Because only two donors were included in the study, the extent to which the findings can be generalized is limited. FACS-sorted repertoires could contain abundant contaminating clonotypes from the bulk population, so computational filtering was required. A small fraction of clonotypes appeared in both the CD4 and CD8 compartments, likely as a result of convergent recombination.

Reading the germline V gene (reference sequence) gives CDR1 SGHNT and CDR2 YYREEE. The germline V and J ends show losses of 2 bases and 7 bases respectively, and no gene match explains 3 bases of the junction. Measured from the cysteine to the phenylalanine, the CDR3 is 14 residues long. Only the CDR3 region is kept as DNA, spanning 42 bases read in frame from base 1. The sequence was obtained from a man in his late teens or twenties who received the YFV17D yellow fever vaccine. The specimen comprised CD8+ T cells sorted from PBMCs, sampled 5 days after the yellow fever booster vaccination. The sequence links TRBV5-4 to TRBJ1-6, with 7 central nucleotides matching TRBD1. The DNA sequence follows: TGTGCCAGCAGCTTTAGAGGGGGCAATTCACCCCTCCACTTT. It codes for CASSFRGGNSPLHF.